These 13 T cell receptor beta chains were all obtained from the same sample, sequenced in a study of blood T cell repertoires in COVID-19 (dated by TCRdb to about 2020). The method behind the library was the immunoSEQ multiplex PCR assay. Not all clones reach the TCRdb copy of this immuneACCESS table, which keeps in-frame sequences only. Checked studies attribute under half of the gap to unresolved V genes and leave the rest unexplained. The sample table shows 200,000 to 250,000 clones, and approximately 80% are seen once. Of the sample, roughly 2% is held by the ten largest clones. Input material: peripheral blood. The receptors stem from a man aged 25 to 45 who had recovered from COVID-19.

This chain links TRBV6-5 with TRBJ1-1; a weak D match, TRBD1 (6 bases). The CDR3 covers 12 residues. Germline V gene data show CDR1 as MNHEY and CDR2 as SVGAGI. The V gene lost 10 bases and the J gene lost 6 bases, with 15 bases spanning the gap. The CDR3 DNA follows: TGTGCCACCCGGGGGGCGCAGCCTGAAGCTTTCTTT. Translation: CATRGAQPEAFF.

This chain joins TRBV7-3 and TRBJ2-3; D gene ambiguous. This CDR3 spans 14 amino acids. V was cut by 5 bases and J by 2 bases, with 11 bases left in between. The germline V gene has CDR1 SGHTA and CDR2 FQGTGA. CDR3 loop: CASSPRSTTDTQYF. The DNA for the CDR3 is TGTGCCAGCAGCCCCAGGTCGACCACAGATACGCAGTATTTT.

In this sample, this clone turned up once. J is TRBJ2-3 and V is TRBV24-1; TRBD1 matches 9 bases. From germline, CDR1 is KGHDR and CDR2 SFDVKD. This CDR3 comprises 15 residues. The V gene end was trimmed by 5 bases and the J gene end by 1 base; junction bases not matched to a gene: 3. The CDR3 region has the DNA TGTGCCACCAGTGGTCGGACAGGGGGCACAGATACGCAGTATTTT. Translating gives CATSGRTGGTDTQYF.

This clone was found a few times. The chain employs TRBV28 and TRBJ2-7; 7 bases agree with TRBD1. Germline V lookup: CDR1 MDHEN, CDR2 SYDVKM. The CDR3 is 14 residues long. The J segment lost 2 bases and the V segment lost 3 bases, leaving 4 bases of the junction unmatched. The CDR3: CASSLGQSAYEQYV. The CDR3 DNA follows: TGTGCCAGCAGTTTGGGACAGTCTGCCTACGAGCAGTACGTC.

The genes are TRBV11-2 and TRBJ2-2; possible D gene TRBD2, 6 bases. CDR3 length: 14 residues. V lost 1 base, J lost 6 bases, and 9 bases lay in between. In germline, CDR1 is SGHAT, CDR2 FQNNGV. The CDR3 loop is CASSLAWGAGELFF. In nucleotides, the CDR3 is TGTGCCAGCAGCTTAGCGTGGGGGGCCGGGGAGCTGTTTTTT.

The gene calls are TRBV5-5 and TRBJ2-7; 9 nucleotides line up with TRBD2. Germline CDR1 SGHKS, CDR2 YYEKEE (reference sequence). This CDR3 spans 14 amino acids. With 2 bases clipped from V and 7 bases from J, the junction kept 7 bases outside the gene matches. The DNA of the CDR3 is TGTGCCAGCAGCTTAAGACTAGCGGCTCGGGAGCAGTACTTC. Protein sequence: CASSLRLAAREQYF. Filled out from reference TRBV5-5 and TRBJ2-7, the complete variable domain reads DAGVTQSPTHLIKTRGQQVTLRCSPISGHKSVSWYQQVLGQGPQFIFQYYEKEERGRGNFPDRFSARQFPNYSSELNVNALLLGDSALYLCASSLRLAAREQYFGPGTRLTVT.

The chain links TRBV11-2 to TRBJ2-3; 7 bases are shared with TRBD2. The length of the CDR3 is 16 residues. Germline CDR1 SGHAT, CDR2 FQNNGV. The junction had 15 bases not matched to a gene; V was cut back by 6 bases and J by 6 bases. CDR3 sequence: CASRRPGGGFKDTQYF. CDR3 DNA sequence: TGTGCCAGCAGACGCCCGGGGGGTGGTTTCAAGGATACGCAGTATTTT.

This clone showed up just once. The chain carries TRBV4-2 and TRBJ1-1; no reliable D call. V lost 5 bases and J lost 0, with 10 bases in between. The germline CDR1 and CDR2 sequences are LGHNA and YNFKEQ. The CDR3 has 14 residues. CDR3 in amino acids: CASSVGAVNTEAFF. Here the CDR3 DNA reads TGTGCCAGCAGCGTCGGAGCGGTGAACACTGAAGCTTTCTTT.

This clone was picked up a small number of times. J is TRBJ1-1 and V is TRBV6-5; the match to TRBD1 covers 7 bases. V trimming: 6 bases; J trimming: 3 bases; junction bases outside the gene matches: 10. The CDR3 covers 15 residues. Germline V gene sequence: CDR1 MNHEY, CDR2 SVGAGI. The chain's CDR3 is CASSRGTGAHTEAFF. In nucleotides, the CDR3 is TGTGCCAGCAGCCGCGGAACAGGGGCCCACACTGAAGCTTTCTTT.

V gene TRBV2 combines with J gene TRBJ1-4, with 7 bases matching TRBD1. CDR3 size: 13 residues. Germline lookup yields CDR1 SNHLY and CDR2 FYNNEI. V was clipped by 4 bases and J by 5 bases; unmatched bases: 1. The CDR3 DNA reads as TGTGCCAGCAGTGCACAGGGGAATGAAAAACTGTTTTTT. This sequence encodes CASSAQGNEKLFF.

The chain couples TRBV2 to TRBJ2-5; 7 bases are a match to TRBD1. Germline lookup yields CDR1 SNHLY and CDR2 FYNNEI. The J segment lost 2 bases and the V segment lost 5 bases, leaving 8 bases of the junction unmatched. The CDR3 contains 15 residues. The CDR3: CASSNWGQRQETQYF. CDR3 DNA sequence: TGTGCCAGCAGTAATTGGGGACAGCGACAAGAGACCCAGTACTTC.

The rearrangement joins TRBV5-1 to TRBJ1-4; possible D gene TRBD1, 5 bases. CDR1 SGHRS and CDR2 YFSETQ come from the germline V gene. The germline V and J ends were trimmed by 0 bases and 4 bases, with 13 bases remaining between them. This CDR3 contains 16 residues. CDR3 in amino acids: CASSLGQGMGNEKLFF. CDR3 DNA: TGCGCCAGCAGCTTGGGGCAGGGCATGGGTAATGAAAAACTGTTTTTT.

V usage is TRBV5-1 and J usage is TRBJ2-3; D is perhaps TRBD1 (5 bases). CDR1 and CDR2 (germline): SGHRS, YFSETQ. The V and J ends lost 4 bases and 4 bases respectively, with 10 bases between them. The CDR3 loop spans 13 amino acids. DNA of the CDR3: TGCGCCAGCAGCGCCGAAGGGGCAGATACGCAGTATTTT. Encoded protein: CASSAEGADTQYF.